The subject of this entry is one T cell receptor beta chain. The antigen is not known. This record comes from a study of T cell responses to AZD1222 COVID-19 vaccine. As for the study in general: Analyses pooled second doses at about 4 or about 12 weeks.

Using immunoSEQ multiplex PCR, the repertoire was profiled, and TCRdb retains in-frame clones only, with some absent. The top ten hold 2.2% of the sample, which has 70,000 to 90,000 clones, roughly nine tenths seen once. Germline lookup yields CDR1 MNHEY and CDR2 SMNVEV (reference sequence). V lost 1 base to trimming and J lost 6 bases, with 11 bases between them. The CDR3 totals 14 residues. Regarding the study as a whole: Just 6 or 7 people given AZD1222 tested seropositive at baseline. The donor group comprised mostly white British people and more females; the analysis possibly underestimated clonal diversity. Among vaccine-associated CD4 TCRs, coverage spanned spike, with dominance at 160-218 and 743-854.

The sequencing used peripheral blood, collected on day 0 of AZD1222 vaccination. The sequence was collected from an adult in good health. This chain connects TRBV27 to TRBJ2-3; no reliable D call. The CDR3 loop is CASSLLPNRDTQYF. CDR3 nucleotides: TGTGCCAGCAGTTTATTACCTAATCGTGATACGCAGTATTTT.